This TCR beta chain was recorded in a study of cytomegalovirus exposure and HLA in healthy donors. Unmatched junction bases numbered 10, after V lost 0 bases and J lost 2 bases. The germline gives CDR1 SGHAT, CDR2 FQNNGV. The CDR3 consists of 18 residues. Overall study results and limits: Because they were indistinguishable, some V segments, including TRBV6-2 and TRBV6-3, were excluded. Immune exposure data for these donors was limited to CMV serostatus. There were three CMV-associated chains whose specificity for CMV antigens was confirmed in vitro. The authors considered a cluster of highly shared sequence variants likely to be a sequencing artifact.

The PCR used 60 Vbeta and 13 Jbeta primers. Assay used: immunoSEQ multiplex PCR; TCRdb lists only in-frame clones, some missing. The sample includes some 150,000 clones, roughly 77% seen only once; the top ten take 3% to 4.5%. In regard to this clone: What it binds is unknown.

This sequence joins TRBV11-2 and TRBJ2-7; 10 bases align to TRBD1. The sequenced material came from PBMCs. This TCR was recovered from a young man in good health and CMV-seropositive. Here the CDR3 reads CASSLDGTGDPITYEQYF. CDR3 in DNA: TGTGCCAGCAGCTTAGATGGGACAGGGGACCCCATTACCTACGAGCAGTACTTC.